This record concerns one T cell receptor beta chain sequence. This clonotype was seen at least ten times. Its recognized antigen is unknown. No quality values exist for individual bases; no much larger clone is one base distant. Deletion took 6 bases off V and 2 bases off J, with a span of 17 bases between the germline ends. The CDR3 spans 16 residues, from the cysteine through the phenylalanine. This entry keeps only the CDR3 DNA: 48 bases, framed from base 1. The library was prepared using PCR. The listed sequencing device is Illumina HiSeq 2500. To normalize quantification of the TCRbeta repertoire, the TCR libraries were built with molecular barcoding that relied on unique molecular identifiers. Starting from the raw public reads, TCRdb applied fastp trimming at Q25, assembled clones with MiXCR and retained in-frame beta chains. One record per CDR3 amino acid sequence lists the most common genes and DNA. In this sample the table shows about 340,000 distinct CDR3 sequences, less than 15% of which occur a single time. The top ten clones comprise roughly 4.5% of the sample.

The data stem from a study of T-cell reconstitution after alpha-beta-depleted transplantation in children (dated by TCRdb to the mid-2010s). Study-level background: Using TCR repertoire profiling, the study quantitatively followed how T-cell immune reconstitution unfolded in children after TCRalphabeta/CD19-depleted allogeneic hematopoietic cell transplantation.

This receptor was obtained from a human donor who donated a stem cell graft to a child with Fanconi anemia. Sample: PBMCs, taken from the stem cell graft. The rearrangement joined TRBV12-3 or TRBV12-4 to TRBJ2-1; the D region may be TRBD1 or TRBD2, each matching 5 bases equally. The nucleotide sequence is TGTGCCAGCAGACCGTCGTGGGGGAGTGCCTACAATGAGCAGTTCTTC. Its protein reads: CASRPSWGSAYNEQFF.